This T cell receptor (beta chain) was sequenced for a study of blood T cell repertoires in COVID-19. Whole-study context: Samples of COVID-19 (acute and convalescent) were obtained from the United States, Italy and Spain.

Measured with immunoSEQ multiplex PCR; TCRdb has only the in-frame clones, and not every one. Found here are about 270,000 clones, 81% of them singletons; the top ten hold 2.5% to 3%. Germline V gene lookup returns CDR1 SEHNR and CDR2 FQNEAQ (reference sequence). The CDR3 totals 14 residues. After removal of 4 bases from V and 4 bases from J, the junction contained 6 bases not matched to a gene. The sequenced sample consisted of peripheral blood. The sequence was obtained from a woman aged 55 to 70 with active or convalescent COVID-19. The chain is built from TRBV7-9 and TRBJ2-5, with 7 bases that match TRBD1. CDR3 nucleotide sequence: TGTGCCAGCAGCTCGTCACAGGGGCTAGAGACCCAGTACTTC. This encodes CASSSSQGLETQYF.